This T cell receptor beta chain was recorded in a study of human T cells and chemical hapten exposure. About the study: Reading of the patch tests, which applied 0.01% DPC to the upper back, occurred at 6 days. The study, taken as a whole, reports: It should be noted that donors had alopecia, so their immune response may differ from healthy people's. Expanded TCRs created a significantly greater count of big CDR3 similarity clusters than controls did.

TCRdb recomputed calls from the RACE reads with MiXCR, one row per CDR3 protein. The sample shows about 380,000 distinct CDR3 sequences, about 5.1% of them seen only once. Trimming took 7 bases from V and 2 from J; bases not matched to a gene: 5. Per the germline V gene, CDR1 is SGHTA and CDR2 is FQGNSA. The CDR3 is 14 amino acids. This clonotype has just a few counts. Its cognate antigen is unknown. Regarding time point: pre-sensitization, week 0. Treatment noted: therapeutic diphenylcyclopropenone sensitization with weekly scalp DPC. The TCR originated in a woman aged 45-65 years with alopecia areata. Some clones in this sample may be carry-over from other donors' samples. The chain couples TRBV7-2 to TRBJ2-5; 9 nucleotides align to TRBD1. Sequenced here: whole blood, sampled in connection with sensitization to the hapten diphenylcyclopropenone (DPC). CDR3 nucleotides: TGTGCCAGCAAGAGGGACAGGGCTCAAGAGACCCAGTACTTC. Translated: CASKRDRAQETQYF.